This T cell receptor beta chain derives from a study of shared clonotypes between healthy human individuals. Trimming at V came to 4 bases and at J to 0 bases, leaving 7 bases not matched to a gene. Germline loops: CDR1 SGHDT, CDR2 YYEEEE. The CDR3 runs to 16 residues. Data came from immunoSEQ multiplex PCR; TCRdb stores just in-frame clones and leaves some out. The data show about 2.4 million clones, with 80% to 95% seen just once and approximately 0.37% held by the top ten. Study-level points and caveats: An expected dependence of interdonor clonotype sharing on sequencing depth was noted. Researchers sampled blood only, noting tissue repertoires likely differ. Among several donors, roughly 5.4% of naive CD4 clonotypes were found in common.

To note about this clone: Antigen specificity is unknown.

Partitioning of CD4+ cells yielded a CD45RA+ naive subset and a CD45RA-negative memory subset. This sequence was found in a man between 18 and 35 years old in good health. Some clones in this sample may be carry-over from other donors' samples. Sequenced sample: naive CD4+ T cells from PBMCs. Subset described: CD45RA+ positively selected. The V and J genes are TRBV5-6 and TRBJ1-3, with 7 bases that match TRBD1. As DNA, the CDR3 is TGTGCCAGCAGCCGAGGGACAGCGAGCTCTGGAAACACCATATATTTT. Translated: CASSRGTASSGNTIYF.